The 4 T cell receptor beta chains reported below all come from one sample, sequenced in a study of human T cells and chemical hapten exposure. TCRdb fed the RACE reads into MiXCR, producing one record per CDR3 protein. The sample lists some 71,000 distinct CDR3 sequences, approximately 12% occurring once. Time point given: patch test 3, about 24 weeks after DPC sensitization. Indicated treatment: therapeutic diphenylcyclopropenone sensitization with weekly scalp DPC. The sequenced sample was whole blood, obtained in connection with sensitization to the hapten diphenylcyclopropenone (DPC). Receptors originate from a woman between 45 and 65 years old with alopecia areata. Some clones in this sample may be carry-over from other donors' samples.

This clonotype was recorded at least ten times. The rearrangement joins TRBV4-1 to TRBJ2-2, with 8 bases identical to TRBD1. Trimming removed 2 bases from V and 6 bases from J; junction bases left unmatched: 5. This CDR3 contains 15 residues. Germline loops: CDR1 MGHRA, CDR2 YSYEKL. The chain's CDR3 is CASSQMDRVPGELFF. The CDR3 nucleotides read TGCGCCAGCAGCCAAATGGACAGGGTCCCCGGGGAGCTGTTTTTT.

The chain combines TRBV28 with TRBJ2-2; D may be TRBD1 (6 bases). Trimming pared 8 bases from V and 1 base from J, leaving 14 bases between. The length of the CDR3 is 15 residues. Germline CDR1 and CDR2: MDHEN and SYDVKM. Here the CDR3 DNA reads TGTGCCAGCTGGGTCGCGACAGGGAACACCGGGGAGCTGTTTTTT. This sequence encodes CASWVATGNTGELFF.

This clonotype was counted at least ten times. V is TRBV11-2 and J is TRBJ2-1; 11 bases align to TRBD2. CDR3 size: 18 residues. V trimming: 1 base; J trimming: 5 bases; junction bases outside the gene matches: 10. Germline CDR1 and CDR2: SGHAT and FQNNGV. CDR3 sequence reads: CASSLAGTSGLKNNEQFF. The CDR3 DNA reads TGTGCCAGCAGCTTAGCAGGGACTAGCGGCCTTAAGAACAATGAGCAGTTCTTC.

The chain couples TRBV2 to TRBJ2-6; the D is unclear. V was cut by 3 bases and J by 4 bases, with 4 bases left in between. This CDR3 has 13 residues. CDR1 and CDR2 from the germline V gene are SNHLY and FYNNEI. The CDR3: CASSDAGANVLTF. CDR3 nucleotides: TGTGCCAGCAGTGATGCGGGGGCCAACGTCCTGACTTTC.